This T cell receptor (beta chain) stems from a study of STAT3 mutations in large granular lymphocyte leukemia. The study's findings and limits: In T-cell large granular lymphocyte leukemia, about half of patients showed multiple immunodominant subclonotypes.

Repertoires were generated with immunoSEQ multiplex PCR, while TCRdb's copy carries only in-frame clones and drops some. The repertoire holds approximately 7,800 clones, with 91% as singletons. Worth noting for this clone: The target antigen is unknown.

CDR3 length equals 15 residues. V was shortened by 0 bases and J by 3 bases, with 9 bases between the two germline ends. CDR1 is LGHNA and CDR2 is YSLEER in the germline V gene. The chain recombines TRBV4-3 with TRBJ1-5; D is unclear. The sample consisted of peripheral blood mononuclear cells. The clonotype was recovered from a man between 50 and 59 years old with T-cell large granular lymphocyte leukemia. Some clones in this sample may be carry-over from other donors' samples. The CDR3 nucleotides are TGCGCCAGCAGCCAAGACGGAGGGCCCAATCAGCCCCAGCATTTT. It translates to CASSQDGGPNQPQHF.